The 23 T cell receptor beta chains listed next were all sequenced from one sample in a study of post-analysis software for immune sequencing data. No antigen is known for these receptors. Prepared TCR beta cDNA libraries contained unique molecular identifiers. A single record per CDR3 protein comes from TCRdb applying MiXCR to the PCR reads. The table records approximately 360,000 distinct CDR3 sequences, around 37% of them present only once. General study results and limits: A handful of TRBV segments were significantly more frequent in patients than in controls. TRBV5-6, TRBV5-1 and TRBV20-1 were among these segments.

Sequenced: blood. The receptor set was obtained from a girl under 18 with multiple sclerosis.

The V and J genes are TRBV5-6 and TRBJ2-3; no reliable D call. The CDR3 sequence is 13 residues long. Trimming removed 0 bases at V and 4 bases at J, with 6 bases between. Germline V gene data show CDR1 as SGHDT and CDR2 as YYEEEE. As DNA, the CDR3 is TGTGCCAGCAGCTTGGGATTTGCAGATACGCAGTATTTT. It encodes CASSLGFADTQYF.

There are a few counts of this clonotype. The chain recombines TRBV7-2 with TRBJ2-7; D is perhaps TRBD2 (6 bases). Per germline, CDR1 SGHTA and CDR2 FQGNSA. The CDR3 length is 15 residues. Deletions cut 5 bases from V and 2 bases from J, with 16 bases between. The CDR3, as DNA: TGTGCCAGCAGCCCGGGACCCGGAGGGCCCTACGAGCAGTACTTC. This encodes CASSPGPGGPYEQYF.

The chain uses TRBV20-1 and TRBJ2-1, with TRBD2 as a possible D gene (6 bases). The germline CDR1 and CDR2 sequences are DFQATT and SNEGSKA (reference sequence). CDR3 length: 13 residues. The ends were cut back, 6 bases at V and 9 bases at J, with 18 bases in the middle. This CDR3 is CSAVRGTWGEQFF. The CDR3 DNA sequence: TGCAGTGCCGTTCGCGGGACCTGGGGTGAGCAGTTCTTC.

The chain uses TRBV11-2 and TRBJ1-2; 7 bases are shared with TRBD1. The CDR3 sequence is 18 residues long. After removal of 0 bases from V and 0 bases from J, the junction contained 10 bases not matched to a gene. Germline values: CDR1 SGHAT, CDR2 FQNNGV. The CDR3 DNA sequence: TGTGCCAGCAGCTTAGATCGGGGGACAGTTCATTCTAACTATGGCTACACCTTC. Encoded protein: CASSLDRGTVHSNYGYTF.

CDR3 sequence (DNA): TGTGCCAGCAGCCAGTTAGCGGGGGCTATATACAATGAGCAGTTCTTC. This codes for CASSQLAGAIYNEQFF. This chain joins TRBV14 and TRBJ2-1; 9 bases align to TRBD2. Unmatched junction bases numbered 7, after V lost 3 bases and J lost 4 bases. From germline, CDR1 is SGHDN and CDR2 FVKESK. CDR3 length: 16 residues.

A remark on this clonotype: Sequence at one end of the junction differs from germline and may be a read error. The chain combines TRBV12-3 or TRBV12-4 with TRBJ2-3; 10 positions agree with TRBD2. The CDR3 has 16 amino acids. The CDR3 region has the DNA TGTGCCAGCAGTCCCCGAAGCGGGGGGGCCGGAGATGCGCAGTATTTT. This sequence encodes CASSPRSGGAGDAQYF.

The chain employs TRBV6-6 and TRBJ2-7, with D maybe TRBD1 (6 bases). Trimming pared 2 bases from V and 1 base from J, leaving 12 bases between. Germline V gives CDR1 MNHNY, CDR2 SVGAGI (reference sequence). The CDR3 covers 15 residues. The CDR3 here is CASSYQGIPSYEQYF. As DNA, the CDR3 is TGTGCCAGCAGTTACCAGGGGATACCATCCTACGAGCAGTACTTC.

This clonotype occurred a few times. The chain links TRBV5-6 to TRBJ1-1; TRBD1 aligns across 11 bases. Germline V gives CDR1 SGHDT, CDR2 YYEEEE. This CDR3 is built from 15 residues. With 0 bases clipped from V and 4 bases from J, the junction kept 2 bases outside the gene matches. The CDR3 region has the DNA TGTGCCAGCAGCTTGGCCGGGACAGGGGGCACTGAAGCTTTCTTT. Amino acids: CASSLAGTGGTEAFF.

The chain carries TRBV6-2 or TRBV6-3 and TRBJ2-1, with 8 nucleotides matching TRBD1. The CDR3 is 16 amino acids. V lost 1 base, J lost 8 bases, and 10 bases stayed unmatched. Germline values: CDR1 MNHEY, CDR2 SVGEGT. The CDR3 DNA sequence: TGTGCCAGCAGTTACTGGAAGGCAGGGGGCAATGATGAGCAGTTCTTC. Its protein product is CASSYWKAGGNDEQFF.

This chain's CDR3 is CASSQEGAGTPCNEQFF. The CDR3 DNA reads as TGCGCCAGCAGCCAAGAAGGCGCGGGGACCCCCTGTAATGAGCAGTTCTTC. The rearrangement links TRBV4-1 to TRBJ2-1; D is possibly TRBD2 (6 bases). The CDR3 loop spans 17 amino acids. Trimming removed 0 bases from V and 7 bases from J, with 19 bases in between. Germline loops: CDR1 MGHRA, CDR2 YSYEKL.

This clonotype was observed a handful of times. CDR3 sequence reads: CASSLDWGIQYF. CDR3 bases: TGTGCCAGCAGCTTAGACTGGGGCATTCAGTACTTC. The rearrangement links TRBV7-2 to TRBJ2-4, with D unclear. CDR1 and CDR2 (germline): SGHTA, FQGNSA. The CDR3 length is 12 residues. Trimming shortened V by 1 base and J by 9 bases, and 7 bases separated the two germline ends. The full variable domain, with the rest looked up from reference TRBV7-2 and TRBJ2-4, is GAGVSQSPSNKVTEKGKDVELRCDPISGHTALYWYRQSLGQGLEFLIYFQGNSAPDKSGLPSDRFSAERTGGSVSTLTIQRTQQEDSAVYLCASSLDWGIQYFGAGTRLSVL.

V gene TRBV29-1 combines with J gene TRBJ1-2; no firm D call. This CDR3 spans 13 amino acids. Trimming took 3 bases from V and 7 from J, leaving 15 bases between them. The V gene's germline CDR1 is SQVTM and CDR2 ANQGSEA. The CDR3, as DNA: TGCAGCGTTGACCAGAGAACAGCAGGTGGCTACACCTTC. Translation gives CSVDQRTAGGYTF.

The chain employs TRBV5-1 and TRBJ2-1; D perhaps matches TRBD2 (5 bases). CDR1 SGHRS and CDR2 YFSETQ come from the germline V gene. The CDR3 is 14 residues long. V was clipped by 2 bases and J by 3 bases, with 9 bases between them. The CDR3 here is CASSFSEVYNEQFF. The CDR3, as DNA: TGCGCCAGCAGCTTCTCGGAGGTCTACAATGAGCAGTTCTTC.

This CDR3 reads CARVPGASPLHF. CDR3 sequence (DNA): TGTGCCAGGGTACCAGGGGCCTCACCCCTCCACTTT. The chain has TRBV21-1 and TRBJ1-6; TRBD1, the D gene given by the table, was not confirmed from the DNA. TRBV21-1 is marked as a pseudogene. The CDR3 runs 12 residues.

The rearrangement links TRBV7-2 to TRBJ1-4; TRBD1 matches 9 bases. The V segment lost 1 base and the J segment 7 bases; nucleotides outside the gene matches: 10. The CDR3 is made up of 17 amino acids. CDR1 SGHTA and CDR2 FQGNSA come from the germline V gene. Here the CDR3 DNA reads TGTGCCAGCAGCTTAGGATGGGTCGGGACAGGGACTGAAAAACTGTTTTTT. Translation gives CASSLGWVGTGTEKLFF.

The chain couples TRBV10-3 to TRBJ1-1; a possible D gene is TRBD1 (5 bases). Germline V gives CDR1 ENHRY, CDR2 SYGVKD. Trimming pared 10 bases from V and 5 bases from J, leaving 11 bases between. The CDR3 has 11 amino acids. The CDR3 DNA reads TGTGCCACCGGGACGGAGACTGAAGCTTTCTTT. Its translation is CATGTETEAFF.

This clonotype showed up just a few times. This chain joins TRBV7-2 and TRBJ2-5; a possible D gene is TRBD1 (7 bases). The germline gives CDR1 SGHTA, CDR2 FQGNSA. With 5 bases removed from V and 5 bases from J, the gap between germline ends came to 18 bases. The CDR3 loop spans 15 amino acids. The chain's CDR3 is CASSPFGQAGETQYF. CDR3 DNA: TGTGCCAGCAGCCCATTTGGACAGGCGGGGGAGACCCAGTACTTC. Based on the CDR3 plus reference TRBV7-2 and TRBJ2-5, the full variable domain is GAGVSQSPSNKVTEKGKDVELRCDPISGHTALYWYRQSLGQGLEFLIYFQGNSAPDKSGLPSDRFSAERTGGSVSTLTIQRTQQEDSAVYLCASSPFGQAGETQYFGPGTRLLVL.

The chain joins TRBV28 to TRBJ2-3; tentatively, D is TRBD2 (6 bases). Trimming left V 2 bases short and J 4 bases short, with 7 bases between. Germline CDR1 and CDR2: MDHEN and SYDVKM. The length of the CDR3 is 13 residues. CDR3 DNA sequence: TGTGCCAGCAGTTTAACTAGCCCAGATACGCAGTATTTT. It yields the protein CASSLTSPDTQYF.

This clonotype came up a few times. This chain joins TRBV5-1 and TRBJ2-1; the match to TRBD2 covers 8 bases. Germline V gene data show CDR1 as SGHRS and CDR2 as YFSETQ. This CDR3 is built from 16 residues. The trim removed 0 bases at V and 3 bases at J, leaving 5 bases unmatched. The CDR3 spells CASSLVAGGVYNEQFF. The CDR3, as DNA: TGCGCCAGCAGCTTGGTCGCCGGGGGGGTCTACAATGAGCAGTTCTTC.

With regard to this clonotype: The germline gene is not matched at one end of the junction; a read error may be the cause. The rearrangement uses TRBV28 and TRBJ1-1; D may be TRBD1 (6 bases). Looked up from germline, CDR1 is MDHEN and CDR2 is SYDVKM. The CDR3 runs to 16 residues. Here the CDR3 reads CVSSPREGEDNTEAFF. DNA for the CDR3: TGTGTCAGCAGTCCCCGGGAGGGGGAGGATAACACTGAAGCTTTCTTT.

Note on this clonotype: An end of the junction differs from the germline gene, which may be a read error. This chain uses TRBV7-9 with TRBJ2-5, with TRBD2 identical over 10 bases. The germline CDR1 and CDR2 sequences are SEHNR and FQNEAQ (reference sequence). This CDR3 is 17 amino acids long. CDR3 sequence: CASSWGLAGASRETQYF. The CDR3 DNA reads TGCGCCAGCAGCTGGGGTCTAGCGGGGGCCTCTCGAGAGACCCAGTACTTC.

J is TRBJ2-7 and V is TRBV29-1, with D perhaps TRBD1 or TRBD2 (5 bases each). CDR1 and CDR2 from the germline V gene are SQVTM and ANQGSEA. CDR3 length: 13 residues. Trimming left V 5 bases short and J 6 bases short, with 17 bases between. Here the CDR3 DNA reads TGCAGCGTTTCAAGATCAGGGACGGCCGAGCAGTACTTC. Protein product: CSVSRSGTAEQYF.

This sequence joins TRBV12-3 or TRBV12-4 and TRBJ2-5; TRBD1 matches at 9 bases. J gave up 6 bases and V 5 bases, and 7 bases lay outside the gene matches. The CDR3 sequence is 14 residues long. The CDR3 DNA follows: TGTGCCAGCAGTGGGACAGGGACCCCGCAGACCCAGTACTTC. Protein: CASSGTGTPQTQYF.